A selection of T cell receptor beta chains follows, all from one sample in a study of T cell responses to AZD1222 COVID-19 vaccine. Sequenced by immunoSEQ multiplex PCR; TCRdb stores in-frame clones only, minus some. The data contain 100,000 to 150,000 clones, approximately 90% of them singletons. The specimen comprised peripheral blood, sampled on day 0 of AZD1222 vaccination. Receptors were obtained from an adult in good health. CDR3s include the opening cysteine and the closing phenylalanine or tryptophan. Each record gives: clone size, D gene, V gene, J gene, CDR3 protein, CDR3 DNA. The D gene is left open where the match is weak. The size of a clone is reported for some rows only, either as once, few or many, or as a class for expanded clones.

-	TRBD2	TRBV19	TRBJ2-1	CASSNSGRNNEQFF	TGTGCCAGTAGTAACAGCGGGAGGAACAATGAGCAGTTCTTC
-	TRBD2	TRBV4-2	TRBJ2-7	CASSQERAGDSYEQYF	TGTGCCAGCAGCCAAGAAAGGGCGGGAGACAGTTACGAGCAGTACTTC
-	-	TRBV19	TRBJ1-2	CASSIDTAYGYTF	TGTGCCAGTAGCATAGACACTGCCTATGGCTACACCTTC
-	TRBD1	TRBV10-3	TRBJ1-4	CAISGRWQGEGEKLFF	TGTGCCATCAGTGGCCGTTGGCAGGGGGAGGGGGAAAAACTGTTTTTT
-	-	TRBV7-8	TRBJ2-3	CASSFSGAPGTQYF	TGTGCCAGCAGCTTCTCGGGAGCCCCGGGTACGCAGTATTTT
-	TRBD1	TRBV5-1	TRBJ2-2	CASSRSGPGQGTFF	TGCGCCAGCAGCCGATCAGGACCGGGACAGGGGACGTTTTTT
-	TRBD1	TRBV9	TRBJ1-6	CASSVRGTGNSPLHF	TGTGCCAGCAGCGTCCGCGGGACAGGGAATTCACCCCTCCACTTT
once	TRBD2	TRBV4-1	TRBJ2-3	CASSQEVPSGSGDTQYF	TGCGCCAGCAGCCAAGAAGTCCCTAGCGGGAGTGGAGATACGCAGTATTTT
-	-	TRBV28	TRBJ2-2	CASRGPGMGIDTGELFF	TGTGCCAGCAGGGGACCAGGGATGGGTATTGACACCGGGGAGCTGTTTTTT
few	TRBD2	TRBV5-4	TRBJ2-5	CASSPSGSPQETQYF	TGTGCCAGCAGCCCTAGCGGGAGCCCTCAAGAGACCCAGTACTTC
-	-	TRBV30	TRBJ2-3	CACTGSSTDTQYF	TGTGCCTGTACAGGGTCTAGCACAGATACGCAGTATTTT
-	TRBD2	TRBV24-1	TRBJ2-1	CATSDSSGEKNEQFF	TGTGCCACCAGTGATTCTAGCGGAGAAAAGAATGAGCAGTTCTTC
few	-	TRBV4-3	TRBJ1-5	CASSQELGTPRQPQHF	TGCGCCAGCAGCCAAGAGCTCGGGACCCCACGTCAGCCCCAGCATTTT
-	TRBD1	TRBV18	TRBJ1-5	CASSPGQGAGNQPQHF	TGTGCCAGCTCACCGGGACAGGGGGCGGGAAATCAGCCCCAGCATTTT
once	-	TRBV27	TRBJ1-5	CASSLSPANQPQHF	TGTGCCAGCAGTTTATCCCCTGCCAATCAGCCCCAGCATTTT